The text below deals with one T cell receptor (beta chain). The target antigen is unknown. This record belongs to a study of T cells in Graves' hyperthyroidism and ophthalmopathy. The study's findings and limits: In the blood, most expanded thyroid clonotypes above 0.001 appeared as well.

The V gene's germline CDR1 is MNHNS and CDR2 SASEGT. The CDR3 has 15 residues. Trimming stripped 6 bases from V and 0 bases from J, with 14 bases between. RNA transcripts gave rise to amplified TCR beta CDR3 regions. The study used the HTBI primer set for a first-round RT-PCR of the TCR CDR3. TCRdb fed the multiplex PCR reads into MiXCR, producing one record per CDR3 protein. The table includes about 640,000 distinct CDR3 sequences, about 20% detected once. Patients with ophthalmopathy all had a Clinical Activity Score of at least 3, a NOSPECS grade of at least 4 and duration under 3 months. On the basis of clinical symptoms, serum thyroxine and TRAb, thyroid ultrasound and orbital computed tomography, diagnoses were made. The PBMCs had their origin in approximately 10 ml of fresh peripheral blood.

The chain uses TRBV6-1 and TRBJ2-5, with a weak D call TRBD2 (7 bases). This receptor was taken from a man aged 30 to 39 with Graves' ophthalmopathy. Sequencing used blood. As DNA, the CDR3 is TGTGCCAGCAGCCTGGGGGAGGGGGACCAAGAGACCCAGTACTTC. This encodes CASSLGEGDQETQYF.